A single sample is the source of the 15 T cell receptor beta chains below, sequenced in a study of cytomegalovirus exposure and HLA in healthy donors. The PCR ran on 60 Vbeta and 13 Jbeta primers. TCRdb's table, derived via immunoSEQ multiplex PCR, lists solely in-frame clones and lacks some. The profile covers some 100,000 clones, with 79% appearing a single time and under 5% taken by the ten largest. Sequencing input: PBMCs. These receptors originate from a female donor in good health and CMV-seropositive.

The rearrangement uses TRBV6-6 and TRBJ1-1; 8 bases fit TRBD1. Germline V gene lookup returns CDR1 MNHNY and CDR2 SVGAGI (reference sequence). Trimming cost V 0 bases and J 7 bases; bases outside gene matches: 4. The CDR3 loop spans 14 amino acids. The CDR3 coding sequence is TGTGCCAGCAGTTACTCATCAGGGGGCGGTGAAGCTTTCTTT. Translated: CASSYSSGGGEAFF.

This chain joins TRBV19 and TRBJ1-5; D perhaps matches TRBD1 (6 bases). This CDR3 is 15 amino acids long. V was shortened by 5 bases and J by 3 bases, with 14 bases between the two germline ends. Germline loops: CDR1 LNHDA, CDR2 SQIVND (reference sequence). CDR3 sequence: CASSSMDRYNQPQHF. DNA for the CDR3: TGTGCCAGTAGTTCCATGGACAGATACAATCAGCCCCAGCATTTT.

V and J are TRBV4-1 and TRBJ1-1, with TRBD1 identical over 8 bases. J gave up 3 bases and V 9 bases, and 6 bases lay outside the gene matches. Per germline, CDR1 MGHRA and CDR2 YSYEKL. This CDR3 contains 13 residues. CDR3 sequence reads: CASNQGAHTEAFF. Written as DNA, the CDR3 is TGCGCCAGTAACCAGGGGGCTCACACTGAAGCTTTCTTT.

The chain has TRBV27 and TRBJ2-7; D possibly corresponds to TRBD1 (5 bases). Germline V CDR1 and CDR2: MNHEY, SMNVEV (reference sequence). The germline V and J ends were trimmed by 3 bases and 1 base, with 10 bases remaining between them. CDR3 length: 14 amino acids. CDR3 loop: CASSFRAVSYEQYF. For the CDR3, the DNA is TGTGCCAGCAGTTTCAGGGCCGTATCCTACGAGCAGTACTTC.

This chain joins TRBV9 and TRBJ1-4, with TRBD1 matching 7 bases. This CDR3 spans 17 amino acids. Germline V gene lookup returns CDR1 SGDLS and CDR2 YYNGEE. The junction had 5 bases not matched to a gene; V was cut back by 0 bases and J by 0 bases. The CDR3 DNA is TGTGCCAGCAGCGTAGGTGGGACAGATGCAACTAATGAAAAACTGTTTTTT. Translating gives CASSVGGTDATNEKLFF.

J is TRBJ1-5 and V is TRBV30, with 8 bases lining up with TRBD1. The CDR3 totals 16 residues. Germline V gene sequence: CDR1 GTSNPN, CDR2 SVGIG (reference sequence). The J segment lost 3 bases and the V segment lost 6 bases, leaving 13 bases of the junction unmatched. CDR3 loop: CACGRGLGGSNQPQHF. The CDR3 nucleotides are TGTGCCTGCGGCAGGGGGCTAGGTGGTTCCAATCAGCCCCAGCATTTT.

The chain joins TRBV19 to TRBJ1-3, with TRBD1 as a possible D gene (6 bases). The CDR3 is 14 amino acids. CDR1 LNHDA and CDR2 SQIVND come from the germline V gene (reference sequence). V was clipped by 10 bases and J by 4 bases, with 17 bases between them. The CDR3 nucleotides are TGTGCCACCGGTATTGGCAGGGGCGGAAACACCATATATTTT. Translating gives CATGIGRGGNTIYF. Filled out from reference TRBV19 and TRBJ1-3, the complete variable domain reads DGGITQSPKYLFRKEGQNVTLSCEQNLNHDAMYWYRQDPGQGLRLIYYSQIVNDFQKGDIAEGYSVSREKKESFPLTVTSAQKNPTAFYLCATGIGRGGNTIYFGEGSWLTVV.

This clone has a handful of counts. CDR3 region: CATSTPRGAGTEAFF. CDR3 nucleotide sequence: TGTGCCACCAGCACCCCCCGGGGGGCAGGCACTGAAGCTTTCTTT. The chain uses TRBV15 and TRBJ1-1, with D possibly TRBD1 on 6 matching bases. Germline V gene lookup returns CDR1 LNHNV and CDR2 YYDKDF (reference sequence). The V and J ends lost 4 bases and 4 bases respectively, with 16 bases between them. This CDR3 is built from 15 residues.

The V call is TRBV6-5, the J call TRBJ1-5, with 7 bases lining up with TRBD1. V was pared by 5 bases and J by 3 bases, with 4 bases of the junction left unmatched. CDR3 length: 14 residues. Per germline, CDR1 MNHEY and CDR2 SVGAGI. The DNA of the CDR3 is TGTGCCAGCAGTCTGACAGGGATCAATCAGCCCCAGCATTTT. Protein: CASSLTGINQPQHF.

There are a few counts of this clone. The chain recombines TRBV10-3 with TRBJ1-1; D unresolved. The V and J ends lost 0 bases and 7 bases respectively, with 15 bases between them. The CDR3 has 15 amino acids. Per germline, CDR1 ENHRY and CDR2 SYGVKD. This CDR3 is CAISESTAADGEAFF. For the CDR3, the DNA is TGTGCCATCAGTGAGTCGACGGCGGCAGATGGTGAAGCTTTCTTT.

The rearrangement uses TRBV7-9 and TRBJ2-1; 9 nucleotides match TRBD2. Trimming cost V 4 bases and J 3 bases; bases outside gene matches: 7. Germline CDR1 is SEHNR and CDR2 is FQNEAQ (reference sequence). The CDR3 runs 16 residues. CDR3 sequence (DNA): TGTGCCAGCAGCTCACACCCGACTAGCGGCTACAATGAGCAGTTCTTC. Protein product: CASSSHPTSGYNEQFF.

The chain's CDR3 is CASSHYRDEKLFF. The CDR3 DNA reads as TGTGCCAGCAGCCATTACAGAGATGAAAAACTGTTTTTT. This chain connects TRBV4-2 to TRBJ1-4; D is undetermined. CDR3 length equals 13 residues. The germline V and J ends were trimmed by 3 bases and 6 bases, with 8 bases remaining between them. Per germline, CDR1 LGHNA and CDR2 YNFKEQ.

This CDR3 is CASSLTVPGLGNTGELFF. In DNA, the CDR3 is TGTGCCAGCAGCCTTACCGTACCGGGACTAGGGAACACCGGGGAGCTGTTTTTT. This chain connects TRBV5-8 to TRBJ2-2; 8 bases are a match to TRBD2. CDR1 is SGHTS, CDR2 YDEGEE, per germline. The J segment lost 1 base and the V segment lost 4 bases, leaving 12 bases of the junction unmatched. The CDR3 is made up of 18 amino acids.

This chain joins TRBV9 and TRBJ2-3, with 7 bases lining up with TRBD2. Trimming at V came to 4 bases and at J to 3 bases, leaving 11 bases not matched to a gene. This CDR3 contains 16 residues. Germline values: CDR1 SGDLS, CDR2 YYNGEE. CDR3 bases: TGTGCCAGCAGCCCGGCATGGGGGGGGTTGACAGATACGCAGTATTTT. Translating it yields CASSPAWGGLTDTQYF.

The chain is built from TRBV10-1 and TRBJ2-1; the match to TRBD2 covers 7 bases. The CDR3 is 13 residues long. Germline assignment: CDR1 WNHNN and CDR2 SYGVQD (reference sequence). V shed 7 bases and J 15 bases; nucleotides not matched to a gene: 15. The CDR3 sequence: CASTRELLGPRFF. The CDR3 nucleotides are TGCGCCAGCACGCGGGAGCTCTTAGGCCCTCGGTTCTTC.